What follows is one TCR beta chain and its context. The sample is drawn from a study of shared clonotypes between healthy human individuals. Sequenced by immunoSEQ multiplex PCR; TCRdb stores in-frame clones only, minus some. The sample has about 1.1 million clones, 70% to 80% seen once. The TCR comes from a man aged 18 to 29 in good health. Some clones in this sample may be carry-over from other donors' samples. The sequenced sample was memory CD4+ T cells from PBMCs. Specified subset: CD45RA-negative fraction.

DNA for the CDR3: TGTGCCAGCAGCTTGACAGGTGGGTCTGACACTGAAGCTTTCTTT. It specifies CASSLTGGSDTEAFF. The chain recombines TRBV5-6 with TRBJ1-1; TRBD1 is a possible D gene (5 bases). The V and J ends lost 1 base and 3 bases respectively, with 13 bases between them. This CDR3 has 15 amino acids. CDR1 and CDR2 (germline): SGHDT, YYEEEE.